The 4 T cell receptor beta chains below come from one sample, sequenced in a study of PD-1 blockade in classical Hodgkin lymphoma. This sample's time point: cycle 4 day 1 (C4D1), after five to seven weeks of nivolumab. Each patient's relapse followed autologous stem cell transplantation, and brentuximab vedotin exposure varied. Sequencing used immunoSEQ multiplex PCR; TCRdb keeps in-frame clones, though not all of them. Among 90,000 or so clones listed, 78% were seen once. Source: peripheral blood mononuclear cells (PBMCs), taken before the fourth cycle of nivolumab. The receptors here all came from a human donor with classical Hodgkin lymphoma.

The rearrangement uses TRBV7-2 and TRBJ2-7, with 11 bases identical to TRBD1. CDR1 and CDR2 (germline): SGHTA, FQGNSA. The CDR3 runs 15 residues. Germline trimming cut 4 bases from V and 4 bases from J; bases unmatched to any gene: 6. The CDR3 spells CASSSTGTGGYEQYF. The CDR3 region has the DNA TGTGCCAGCAGCTCAACCGGGACAGGGGGATACGAGCAGTACTTC.

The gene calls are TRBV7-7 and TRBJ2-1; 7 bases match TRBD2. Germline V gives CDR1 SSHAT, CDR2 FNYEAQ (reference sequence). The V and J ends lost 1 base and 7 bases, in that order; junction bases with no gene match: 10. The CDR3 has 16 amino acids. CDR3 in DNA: TGTGCCAGCAGCTTAGATGGGGCGGGAGCGGCGAATGAGCAGTTCTTC. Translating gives CASSLDGAGAANEQFF. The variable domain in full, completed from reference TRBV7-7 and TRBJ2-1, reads GAGVSQSPRYKVTKRGQDVTLRCDPISSHATLYWYQQALGQGPEFLTYFNYEAQPDKSGLPSDRFSAERPEGSISTLTIQRTEQRDSAMYRCASSLDGAGAANEQFFGPGTRLTVL.

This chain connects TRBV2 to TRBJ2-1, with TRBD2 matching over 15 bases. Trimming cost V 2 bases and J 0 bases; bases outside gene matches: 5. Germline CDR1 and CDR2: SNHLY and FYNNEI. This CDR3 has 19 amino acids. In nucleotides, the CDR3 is TGTGCCAGCAGTGAACTAGGACTAGCGGGAGGGTTCTCCTACAATGAGCAGTTCTTC. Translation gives CASSELGLAGGFSYNEQFF.

In nucleotides, the CDR3 is TGTGCCAGCAGCCCCTGGCTGGGGGGAGAGACCCAGTACTTC. This encodes CASSPWLGGETQYF. This chain uses TRBV6-6 with TRBJ2-5; D may be TRBD2 (6 bases). CDR1 and CDR2 from the germline V gene are MNHNY and SVGAGI (reference sequence). The V and J ends lost 6 bases and 4 bases respectively, with 15 bases between them. This CDR3 has 14 residues.